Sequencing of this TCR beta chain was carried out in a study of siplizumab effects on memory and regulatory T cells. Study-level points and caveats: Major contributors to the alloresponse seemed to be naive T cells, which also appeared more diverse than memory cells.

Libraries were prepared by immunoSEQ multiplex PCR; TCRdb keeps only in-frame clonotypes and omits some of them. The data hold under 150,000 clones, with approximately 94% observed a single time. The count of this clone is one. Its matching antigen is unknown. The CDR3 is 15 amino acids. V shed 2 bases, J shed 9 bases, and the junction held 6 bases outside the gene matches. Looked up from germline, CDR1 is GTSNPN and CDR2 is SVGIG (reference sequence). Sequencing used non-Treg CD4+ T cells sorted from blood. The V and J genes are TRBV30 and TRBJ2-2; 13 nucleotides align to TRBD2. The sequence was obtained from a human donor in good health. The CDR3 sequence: CAWSSGLAGVRELFF. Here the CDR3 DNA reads TGTGCCTGGAGTTCCGGACTAGCGGGAGTAAGGGAGCTGTTTTTT.